This entry describes one T cell receptor beta chain. Its antigen is undetermined. Documented treatment: 15 to 20 received Ad26.COV2.S at low or high dose, single or two shots; several received placebo; per-sample allocation not given. Day 63 after the first vaccine or placebo injection was the time point for sampling. At a Boston site, the person donating was an adult of 18-55 years. The administered vaccine (an Ad26 vector) expressed Wuhan-strain SARS-CoV-2 spike. Data came from immunoSEQ multiplex PCR; TCRdb stores just in-frame clones and leaves some out. In the table there are some 500,000 clones, roughly nine tenths of which are singletons. The data were taken from a study of Ad26.COV2.S vaccination and SARS-CoV-2 variants. Study results and caveats: Researchers reported similar non-spike TCR breadth in vaccine and placebo recipients. Vaccine recipients surpassed placebo recipients in spike-specific TCR breadth.

The CDR3 length is 12 residues. Germline V gives CDR1 SGHTA, CDR2 FQGTGA. V was clipped by 5 bases and J by 6 bases, with 9 bases between them. Sequencing was performed on peripheral blood, taken in a trial of Ad26.COV2.S vaccine versus placebo. This TCR came from a person aged 18-65 years who received the Ad26.COV2.S COVID-19 vaccine or a placebo. The gene calls are TRBV7-3 and TRBJ2-3, with D tentatively TRBD2 (5 bases). The CDR3 DNA reads TGTGCCAGCAGCCCTAGAGGGGATACGCAGTATTTT. It yields the protein CASSPRGDTQYF.